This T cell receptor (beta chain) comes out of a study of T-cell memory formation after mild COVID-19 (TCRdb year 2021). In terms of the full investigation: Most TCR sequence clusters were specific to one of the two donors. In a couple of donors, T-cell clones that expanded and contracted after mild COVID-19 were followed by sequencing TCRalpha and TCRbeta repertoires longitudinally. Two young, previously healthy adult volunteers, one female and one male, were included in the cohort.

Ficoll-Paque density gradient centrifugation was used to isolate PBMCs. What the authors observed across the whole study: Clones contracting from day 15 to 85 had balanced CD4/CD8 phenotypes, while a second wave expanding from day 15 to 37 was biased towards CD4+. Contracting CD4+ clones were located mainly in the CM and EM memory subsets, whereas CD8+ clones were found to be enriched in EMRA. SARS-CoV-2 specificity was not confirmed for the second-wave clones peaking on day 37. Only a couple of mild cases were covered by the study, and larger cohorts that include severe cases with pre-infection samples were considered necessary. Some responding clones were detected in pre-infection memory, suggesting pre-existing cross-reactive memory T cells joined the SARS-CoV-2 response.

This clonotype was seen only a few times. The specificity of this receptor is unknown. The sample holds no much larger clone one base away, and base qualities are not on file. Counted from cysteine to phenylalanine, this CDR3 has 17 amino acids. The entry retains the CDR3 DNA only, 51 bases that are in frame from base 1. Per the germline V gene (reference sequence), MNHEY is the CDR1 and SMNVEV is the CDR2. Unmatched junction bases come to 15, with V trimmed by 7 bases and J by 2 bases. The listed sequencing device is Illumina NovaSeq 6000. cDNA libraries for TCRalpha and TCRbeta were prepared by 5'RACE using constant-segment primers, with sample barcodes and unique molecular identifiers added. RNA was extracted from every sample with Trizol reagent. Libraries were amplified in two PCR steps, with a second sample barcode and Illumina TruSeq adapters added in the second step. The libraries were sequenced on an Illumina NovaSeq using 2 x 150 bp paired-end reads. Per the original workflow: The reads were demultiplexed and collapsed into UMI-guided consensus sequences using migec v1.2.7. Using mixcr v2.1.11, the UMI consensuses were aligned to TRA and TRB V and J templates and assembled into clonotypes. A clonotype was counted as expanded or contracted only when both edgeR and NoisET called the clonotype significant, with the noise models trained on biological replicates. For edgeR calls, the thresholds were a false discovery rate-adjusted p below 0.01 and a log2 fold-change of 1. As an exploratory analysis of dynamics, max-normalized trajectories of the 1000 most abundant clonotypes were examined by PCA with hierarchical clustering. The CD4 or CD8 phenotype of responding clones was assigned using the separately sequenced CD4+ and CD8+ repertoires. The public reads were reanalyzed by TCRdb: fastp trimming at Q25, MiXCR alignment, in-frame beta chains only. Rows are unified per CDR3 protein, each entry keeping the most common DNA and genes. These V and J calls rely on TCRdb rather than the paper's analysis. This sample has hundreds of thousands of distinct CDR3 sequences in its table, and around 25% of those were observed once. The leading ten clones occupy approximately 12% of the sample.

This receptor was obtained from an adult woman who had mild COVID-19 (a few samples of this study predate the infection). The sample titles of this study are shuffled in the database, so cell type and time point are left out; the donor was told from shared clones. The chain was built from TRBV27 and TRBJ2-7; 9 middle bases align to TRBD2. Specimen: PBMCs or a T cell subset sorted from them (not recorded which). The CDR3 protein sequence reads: CASTPSGSGGIAYEQYF. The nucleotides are TGTGCCAGCACCCCCTCGGGTAGCGGGGGAATCGCCTACGAGCAGTACTTC.